A single sample gave rise to the 13 T cell receptor beta chains below, sequenced in a study of blood T cell repertoires in COVID-19. Using immunoSEQ multiplex PCR, the repertoire was profiled, and TCRdb retains in-frame clones only, with some absent. The table records a few hundred thousand clones, about 80% of them present only once. Sequenced material: peripheral blood. The origin of the receptors is a man aged 25-45 years who had recovered from COVID-19.

The J gene is TRBJ2-7, the V gene TRBV2; 10 positions match TRBD1. V lost 7 bases and J lost 4; bases outside the gene matches: 7. The germline V gene encodes CDR1 SNHLY and CDR2 FYNNEI. The CDR3 covers 14 residues. Here the CDR3 reads CASNPGQGFYEQYV. DNA for the CDR3: TGTGCCAGCAACCCGGGACAGGGGTTTTACGAGCAGTACGTC.

The chain uses TRBV11-2 and TRBJ1-2; D possibly corresponds to TRBD1 (6 bases). This CDR3 has 15 amino acids. Trimming shortened V by 5 bases and J by 8 bases, and 21 bases separated the two germline ends. Germline CDR1 and CDR2: SGHAT and FQNNGV. The CDR3 coding sequence is TGTGCCAGCAGCATTTACACAACAACAGGGAAGGGCTACACCTTC. It yields the protein CASSIYTTTGKGYTF.

This clone was observed a handful of times. J is TRBJ2-7 and V is TRBV10-3; TRBD1 agrees at 7 bases. Trimming removed 10 bases from V and 7 bases from J; junction bases left unmatched: 13. Germline V gene sequence: CDR1 ENHRY, CDR2 SYGVKD. The CDR3 loop spans 13 amino acids. The CDR3 nucleotides read TGTGCCACCCGACAGGGCTCCTCATGGGAGCAGTACTTC. Translation: CATRQGSSWEQYF.

The genes are TRBV5-1 and TRBJ1-4; tentatively, D is TRBD1 (5 bases). This CDR3 contains 15 residues. Per germline, CDR1 SGHRS and CDR2 YFSETQ. The ends were cut back, 0 bases at V and 5 bases at J, with 11 bases in the middle. CDR3 nucleotide sequence: TGCGCCAGCAGCTTGGCCCGACAGCAAAATGAAAAACTGTTTTTT. Its protein is CASSLARQQNEKLFF.

In this sample, this clone turned up once. The junction does not match germline at one end; this may be a read error. Different DNA sequences within this sample yield the same CDR3. This chain links TRBV5-1 with TRBJ2-2, with 12 bases fitting TRBD1. This CDR3 contains 15 residues. Per germline, CDR1 SGHRS and CDR2 YFSETQ. The CDR3 region has the DNA TGCGCCAGCAGTTTGGGACAGGGGGCTATCGGGGAGCTGTTTTTT. This encodes CASSLGQGAIGELFF. The whole variable domain, filled in from reference TRBV5-1 and TRBJ2-2, reads KAGVTQTPRYLIKTRGQQVTLSCSPISGHRSVSWYQQTPGQGLQFLFEYFSETQRNKGNFPGRFSGRQFSNSRSEMNVSTLELGDSALYLCASSLGQGAIGELFFGEGSRLTVL.

This chain links TRBV19 with TRBJ2-3, with D uncertain. The CDR3 extends over 12 amino acids. Germline CDR1 LNHDA, CDR2 SQIVND (reference sequence). Trimming cost V 3 bases and J 4 bases, with 5 bases left between them. The CDR3 DNA is TGTGCCAGTAGTATCCTTGCAGATACGCAGTATTTT. Translated: CASSILADTQYF.

The V call is TRBV4-2, the J call TRBJ2-5, with 9 bases aligning to TRBD2. Germline values: CDR1 LGHNA, CDR2 YNFKEQ. The ends lost 0 bases at V and 10 bases at J; junction bases unmatched: 9. The CDR3 is 15 amino acids. The CDR3 is CASSQDGTSPVGQYF. The CDR3 DNA sequence: TGTGCCAGCAGCCAAGACGGGACTAGCCCCGTGGGCCAGTACTTC.

The J gene is TRBJ2-1, the V gene TRBV12-3 or TRBV12-4, with a tentative D call TRBD2 (7 bases). The CDR3 spans 11 residues. With 5 bases removed from V and 10 bases from J, the gap between germline ends came to 9 bases. CDR3 nucleotides: TGTGCCAGCAGTAGGGGGGGCGAGCAGTTCTTC. Translating gives CASSRGGEQFF.

This clone showed up many times. This chain links TRBV6-2 or TRBV6-3 with TRBJ2-2; tentatively, D is TRBD1 (6 bases). From germline, CDR1 is MNHEY and CDR2 SVGEGT. Trimming stripped 2 bases from V and 3 bases from J, with 28 bases between. This CDR3 is 21 amino acids long. The CDR3: CASSYGITNRVLSGDTGELFF. DNA of the CDR3: TGTGCCAGCAGTTACGGTATCACCAACAGGGTTTTGTCGGGTGACACCGGGGAGCTGTTTTTT.

The rearrangement joins TRBV7-3 to TRBJ2-3; D not resolved. Germline CDR1 is SGHTA and CDR2 is FQGTGA. V lost 1 base, J lost 4 bases, and 6 bases lay in between. The CDR3 spans 13 residues. The CDR3 DNA reads TGTGCCAGCAGCTTAATTCCGGCAGATACGCAGTATTTT. Its translation is CASSLIPADTQYF.

The chain links TRBV13 to TRBJ1-1; D unclear. The V end lost 3 bases, the J end lost 0 bases, and 8 bases lay between the germline ends. This CDR3 contains 14 residues. The germline gives CDR1 PRHDT, CDR2 FYEKMQ (reference sequence). Here the CDR3 DNA reads TGTGCCAGCAGCTTCGGACTCATGAACACTGAAGCTTTCTTT. Translation gives CASSFGLMNTEAFF.

CDR3 in amino acids: CASSETSGNYNEQFF. DNA of the CDR3: TGTGCCAGCAGTGAGACTAGCGGGAACTACAATGAGCAGTTCTTC. The chain joins TRBV6-1 to TRBJ2-1, with 11 bases lining up with TRBD2. Germline-derived CDR1 and CDR2 are MNHNS and SASEGT. The junction had 1 base not matched to a gene; V was cut back by 3 bases and J by 3 bases. This CDR3 region has 15 residues.

CDR3 residues: CATLGGYGYTF. The CDR3 DNA is TGTGCCACCCTGGGGGGGTATGGCTACACCTTC. The chain links TRBV27 to TRBJ1-2, with a possible D match to TRBD1 (5 bases). The CDR3 is made up of 11 amino acids. V was shortened by 10 bases and J by 5 bases, with 11 bases between the two germline ends. Per germline, CDR1 MNHEY and CDR2 SMNVEV (reference sequence).